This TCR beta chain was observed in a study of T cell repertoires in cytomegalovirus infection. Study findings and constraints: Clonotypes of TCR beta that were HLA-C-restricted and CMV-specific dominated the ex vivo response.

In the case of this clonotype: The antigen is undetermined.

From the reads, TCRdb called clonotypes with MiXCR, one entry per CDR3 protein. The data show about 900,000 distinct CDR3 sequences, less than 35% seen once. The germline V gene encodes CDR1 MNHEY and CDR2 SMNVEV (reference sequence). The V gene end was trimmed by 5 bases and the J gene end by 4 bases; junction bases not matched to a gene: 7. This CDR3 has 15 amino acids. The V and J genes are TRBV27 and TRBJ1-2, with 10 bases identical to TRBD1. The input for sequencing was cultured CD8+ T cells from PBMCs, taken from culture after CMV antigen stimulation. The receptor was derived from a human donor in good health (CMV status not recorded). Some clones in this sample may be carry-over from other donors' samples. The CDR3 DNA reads TGTGCCAGCAGTCCCGGGACAGGGGTGTTCTATGGCTACACCTTC. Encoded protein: CASSPGTGVFYGYTF.